There are a few counts of the clone carrying this T cell receptor (beta chain). The antigen remains unidentified. The CDR3 is 13 amino acids. Per the germline V gene, CDR1 is GTSNPN and CDR2 is SVGIG (reference sequence). Trimming shortened V by 2 bases and J by 3 bases, and 10 bases separated the two germline ends. Profiled with immunoSEQ multiplex PCR; TCRdb holds only in-frame clones, not every one. The sample holds about 160,000 clones, 92% seen once. Second-dose groups at about 4 or about 12 weeks were pooled. This specimen belongs to a study of T cell responses to AZD1222 COVID-19 vaccine. Findings and caveats of the study: Vaccine-related CD4 TCRs covered spike, predominating at 160-218 and 743-854. In the spike-specific TCR repertoire, nearly half reportedly target unmutated variant regions. Only a handful of AZD1222 recipients, roughly 6 in all, had baseline seropositivity.

V is TRBV30 and J is TRBJ1-1; D gene ambiguous. The sequence was obtained from an adult who received the AZD1222 COVID-19 vaccine. Sequencing used peripheral blood, obtained 28 days after the second AZD1222 dose. For the CDR3, the DNA is TGTGCCTGGAGTCGAGGATCGGACACTGAAGCTTTCTTT. Its translation: CAWSRGSDTEAFF.